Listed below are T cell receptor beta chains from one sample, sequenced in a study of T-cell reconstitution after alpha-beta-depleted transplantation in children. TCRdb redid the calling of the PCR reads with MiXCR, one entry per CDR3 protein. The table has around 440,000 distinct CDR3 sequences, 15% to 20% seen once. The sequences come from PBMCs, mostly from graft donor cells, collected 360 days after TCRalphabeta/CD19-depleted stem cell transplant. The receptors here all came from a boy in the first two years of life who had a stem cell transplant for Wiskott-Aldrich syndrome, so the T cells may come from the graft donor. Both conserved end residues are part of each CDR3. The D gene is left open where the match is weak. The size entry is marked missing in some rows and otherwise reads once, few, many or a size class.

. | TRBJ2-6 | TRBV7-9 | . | CASSFPSGDGANVLTF | TGTGCCAGCAGCTTCCCCTCAGGGGACGGGGCCAACGTCCTGACTTTC
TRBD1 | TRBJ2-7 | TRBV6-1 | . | CASGNTGGNYEQYF | TGTGCCAGCGGGAATACAGGGGGCAACTACGAGCAGTACTTC
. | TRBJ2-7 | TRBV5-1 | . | CASSLGSRAMFYEQYF | TGCGCCAGCAGCCTCGGGAGCAGGGCCATGTTCTACGAGCAGTACTTC
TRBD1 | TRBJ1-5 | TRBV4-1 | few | CASSQSGTGNQPQHF | TGCGCCAGCAGCCAGAGCGGGACAGGGAATCAGCCCCAGCATTTT
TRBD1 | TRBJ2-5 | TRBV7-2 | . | CASSLAGFRQGETQYF | TGTGCCAGCAGCTTAGCGGGCTTCCGACAGGGAGAGACCCAGTACTTC
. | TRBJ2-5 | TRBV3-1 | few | CASSSWARGEETQYF | TGTGCCAGCAGCTCATGGGCCAGGGGGGAAGAGACCCAGTACTTC
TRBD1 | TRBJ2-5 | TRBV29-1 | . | CSASKGQGDETQYF | TGCAGCGCCTCCAAGGGACAGGGAGATGAGACCCAGTACTTC
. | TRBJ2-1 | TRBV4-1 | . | CASSQLFPVGSYNEQFF | TGCGCCAGCAGCCAATTGTTCCCGGTTGGCTCCTACAATGAGCAGTTCTTC
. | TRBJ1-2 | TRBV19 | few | CASKTGQNYGYTF | TGTGCCAGTAAGACCGGACAAAACTATGGCTACACCTTC
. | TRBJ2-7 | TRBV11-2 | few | CASSLGFAAHYEQYF | TGTGCCAGCAGCTTAGGTTTTGCGGCCCATTACGAGCAGTACTTC
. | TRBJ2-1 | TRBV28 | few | CATHGSSYNEQFF | TGTGCCACCCACGGGAGCTCCTACAATGAGCAGTTCTTC
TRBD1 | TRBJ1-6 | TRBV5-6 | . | CASSRGTTGGTPLHF | TGTGCCAGCAGCCGTGGGACGACAGGGGGTACACCCCTCCACTTT
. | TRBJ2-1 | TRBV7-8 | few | CASSLVRLWGSYNEQFF | TGTGCCAGCAGCTTGGTTCGGCTCTGGGGATCCTACAATGAGCAGTTCTTC
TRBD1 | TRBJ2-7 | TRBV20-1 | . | CSARAGTGSYEQYF | TGCAGTGCTAGAGCCGGGACAGGGTCCTACGAGCAGTACTTC
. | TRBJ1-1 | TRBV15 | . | CATSRDRGFAEAFF | TGTGCCACCAGCAGAGATCGAGGGTTCGCTGAAGCTTTCTTT
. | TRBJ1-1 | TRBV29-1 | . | CSVVGLEAFF | TGCAGCGTGGTGGGACTTGAAGCTTTCTTT